This is a list of T cell receptor beta chains from one sample in a study of T cell changes during pregnancy in multiple sclerosis. Generated by immunoSEQ multiplex PCR, the TCRdb table keeps only in-frame clones and is missing some. The sample contains about 35,000 clones, 93% of which appear only once. The sequencing used CD4+ T cells from peripheral blood mononuclear cells, collected in the first trimester of pregnancy. These TCRs come from a female donor with multiple sclerosis, enrolled in a pregnancy study. Each CDR3 is given with its conserved first and last residue. The order of the fields is V gene, J gene, D gene, clone size, CDR3 protein, CDR3 DNA. A D gene is named only where the DNA matches it firmly. Rows may omit the clone size; those that give it use once, few, many or a size class.

V: TRBV5-1
J: TRBJ1-1
D: -
size: -
CDR3: CASSLQDKTGAFF
DNA: TGCGCCAGCAGCCTTCAGGACAAAACAGGAGCTTTCTTT

V: TRBV5-1
J: TRBJ1-3
D: -
size: once
CDR3: CASSLRDRGNTIYF
DNA: TGCGCCAGCAGCTTGCGAGACAGAGGAAACACCATATATTTT

V: TRBV7-2
J: TRBJ2-3
D: TRBD1
size: -
CDR3: CASSPGQGRGTDTQYF
DNA: TGTGCCAGCAGCCCCGGACAGGGAAGGGGCACAGATACGCAGTATTTT

V: TRBV6-1
J: TRBJ1-1
D: TRBD1
size: -
CDR3: CASTDRGRTEAFF
DNA: TGTGCCAGCACCGACAGGGGGCGCACTGAAGCTTTCTTT

V: TRBV18
J: TRBJ1-4
D: -
size: -
CDR3: CASSERRLRATNEKLFF
DNA: TGTGCCAGCTCAGAGAGGCGGCTCAGGGCAACTAATGAAAAACTGTTTTTT

V: TRBV5-5
J: TRBJ1-4
D: TRBD1
size: -
CDR3: CASSDRVDTNEKLFF
DNA: TGTGCCAGTTCGGACAGGGTGGATACTAATGAAAAACTGTTTTTT

V: TRBV18
J: TRBJ1-4
D: -
size: -
CDR3: CASSPGPGNLNEKLFF
DNA: TGTGCCAGCTCACCTGGACCGGGAAATCTTAATGAAAAACTGTTTTTT

V: TRBV5-8
J: TRBJ2-2
D: TRBD1
size: -
CDR3: CASSFPGTGNANTGELFF
DNA: TGTGCCAGCAGCTTCCCCGGGACAGGGAACGCGAACACCGGGGAGCTGTTTTTT

V: TRBV5-4
J: TRBJ2-5
D: -
size: -
CDR3: CASSPKGWKGTQYF
DNA: TGTGCCAGCAGCCCGAAGGGGTGGAAGGGGACCCAGTACTTC

V: TRBV15
J: TRBJ1-1
D: -
size: -
CDR3: CATSRDLYSEKAFF
DNA: TGTGCCACCAGCAGAGATCTATATTCGGAGAAAGCTTTCTTT

V: TRBV9
J: TRBJ2-2
D: -
size: -
CDR3: CASSVGGRTPRELFF
DNA: TGTGCCAGCAGCGTGGGGGGACGGACCCCCCGGGAGCTGTTTTTT

V: TRBV4-2
J: TRBJ2-7
D: -
size: -
CDR3: CASSRVGSRTSYEQYF
DNA: TGTGCCAGCAGCCGAGTTGGGAGCAGGACCTCCTACGAGCAGTACTTC

V: TRBV7-3
J: TRBJ2-1
D: -
size: -
CDR3: CASSPNGYNEQFF
DNA: TGTGCCAGCAGCCCAAACGGGTACAATGAGCAGTTCTTC

V: TRBV5-1
J: TRBJ2-1
D: -
size: -
CDR3: CASSLRDSSGDEQFF
DNA: TGCGCCAGCAGCTTGCGGGACAGCTCGGGGGATGAGCAGTTCTTC

V: TRBV6-1
J: TRBJ1-3
D: -
size: -
CDR3: CASSESGVSGNTIYF
DNA: TGTGCCAGCAGTGAAAGCGGGGTCTCGGGAAACACCATATATTTT

V: TRBV5-1
J: TRBJ2-5
D: -
size: -
CDR3: CASTRTGRGSREPQYF
DNA: TGCGCCAGCACCAGGACAGGGCGGGGGTCAAGAGAACCCCAGTACTTC

V: TRBV19
J: TRBJ2-2
D: -
size: -
CDR3: CASSPQLGAGGELFF
DNA: TGTGCCAGTAGTCCCCAACTGGGGGCGGGTGGGGAGCTGTTTTTT

V: TRBV19
J: TRBJ2-1
D: -
size: -
CDR3: CASRDIYNEQFF
DNA: TGTGCCAGCAGGGACATCTACAATGAGCAGTTCTTC

V: TRBV19
J: TRBJ1-3
D: -
size: -
CDR3: CASRGSRNTIYF
DNA: TGTGCCAGCAGGGGTTCTCGAAACACCATATATTTT

V: TRBV2
J: TRBJ2-1
D: TRBD1
size: -
CDR3: CASSPGDRQQFF
DNA: TGTGCCAGCAGCCCTGGGGACAGGCAGCAGTTCTTC

V: TRBV25-1
J: TRBJ1-2
D: -
size: -
CDR3: CASYGEGDYGYTF
DNA: TGTGCCAGCTATGGGGAGGGGGACTATGGCTACACCTTC

V: TRBV9
J: TRBJ2-3
D: TRBD1
size: -
CDR3: CASSVTGVFTDTQYF
DNA: TGTGCCAGCAGCGTTACAGGGGTCTTCACAGATACGCAGTATTTT

V: TRBV2
J: TRBJ2-3
D: TRBD2
size: -
CDR3: CASSLMRVAGADTQYF
DNA: TGTGCCAGCAGCCTTATGAGGGTAGCGGGGGCAGATACGCAGTATTTT

V: TRBV7-9
J: TRBJ2-2
D: TRBD2
size: -
CDR3: CASSVLGLAGGHAGELFF
DNA: TGTGCCAGCAGCGTATTGGGACTAGCGGGAGGTCACGCCGGGGAGCTGTTTTTT

V: TRBV9
J: TRBJ2-7
D: -
size: -
CDR3: CASSPGLRNSVYEQYF
DNA: TGTGCCAGCAGCCCGGGACTCCGGAATAGCGTCTACGAGCAGTACTTC